This T cell receptor (beta chain) was found in a study of T cell responses to AZD1222 COVID-19 vaccine. Notes on the study in general: Increased Spike-specific TCR breadth and depth were observed after two AZD1222 doses.

Data came from immunoSEQ multiplex PCR; TCRdb stores just in-frame clones and leaves some out. Among about 160,000 clones, 90% were seen once, and the ten largest hold roughly 3.1%. CDR3 size: 14 residues. The ends were cut back, 6 bases at V and 4 bases at J, with 15 bases in the middle. Germline V gene sequence: CDR1 MNHEY, CDR2 SVGAGI. As for this clone: Its specificity is unknown.

This TCR was sampled from an adult who received the AZD1222 COVID-19 vaccine. This chain links TRBV6-5 with TRBJ2-5, with D possibly matching TRBD1 (6 bases). The material was peripheral blood, obtained 28 days after the second AZD1222 dose. CDR3 bases: TGTGCCAGCAGCCAGGGGTCTTTCACAGAGACCCAGTACTTC. It yields the protein CASSQGSFTETQYF.